Given below is one T cell receptor (beta chain) in context. The data are from a study of blood T cell repertoires in COVID-19. Original analysis: Amplification of reference gene primers was used by the study to estimate nucleated cell counts. Method: immunoSEQ multiplex PCR; TCRdb's copy keeps in-frame clones and lacks some. From that table come the V and J calls and clone size; the DNA was used to work out D and trimming. The table records 100,000 to 150,000 clones, about nine tenths of them present only once. After removal of 7 bases from V and 11 bases from J, the junction contained 10 bases not matched to a gene. CDR3 size: 13 residues. Germline loops: CDR1 MNHEY, CDR2 SVGAGI.

The receptor's source is a man aged 50-59 years with acute or convalescent COVID-19. The sequencing sample was made of peripheral blood. The chain employs TRBV6-5 and TRBJ1-1, with 10 bases matching TRBD1. CDR3 protein: CASTKTGGPRAFF. CDR3 sequence (DNA): TGTGCCAGCACCAAGACAGGGGGCCCCCGGGCTTTCTTT.